These 3 T cell receptor beta chains were sequenced from one sample in a study of blood T cell repertoires in COVID-19. Method: immunoSEQ multiplex PCR; TCRdb's copy keeps in-frame clones and lacks some. The sample lists over 90,000 clones; around nine tenths were seen once. The sample was peripheral blood. These TCRs come from a man aged 45 to 65 with active or convalescent COVID-19.

This rearrangement joins TRBV7-8 to TRBJ1-4, with TRBD1 matching over 7 bases. Germline loops: CDR1 SGHVS, CDR2 FQNEAQ. The length of the CDR3 is 15 residues. The V segment lost 1 base and the J segment 8 bases; nucleotides outside the gene matches: 7. The CDR3 region is CASSLGSGGYEKLFF. CDR3 sequence (DNA): TGTGCCAGCAGCTTAGGCTCAGGGGGGTACGAAAAACTGTTTTTT.

A few counts support this clone. The rearrangement joins TRBV27 to TRBJ1-6; 10 positions match TRBD1. This CDR3 region has 14 residues. Germline V gene data show CDR1 as MNHEY and CDR2 as SMNVEV (reference sequence). The J segment lost 9 bases and the V segment lost 6 bases, leaving 5 bases of the junction unmatched. The chain's CDR3 is CASSRDRGGSPLHF. The DNA of the CDR3 is TGTGCCAGCAGCCGGGACAGGGGAGGTTCACCCCTCCACTTT.

The chain carries TRBV3-1 (or the pseudogene TRBV3-2) and TRBJ2-5; perhaps TRBD1 as D (5 bases). In germline, CDR1 is LGHDT, CDR2 YNNKEL (reference sequence). The ends were cut back, 0 bases at V and 1 base at J, with 15 bases in the middle. The CDR3 loop spans 17 amino acids. This CDR3 is CASSQDTGKGSQETQYF. The CDR3 region has the DNA TGTGCCAGCAGCCAAGATACGGGTAAGGGGTCCCAAGAGACCCAGTACTTC.